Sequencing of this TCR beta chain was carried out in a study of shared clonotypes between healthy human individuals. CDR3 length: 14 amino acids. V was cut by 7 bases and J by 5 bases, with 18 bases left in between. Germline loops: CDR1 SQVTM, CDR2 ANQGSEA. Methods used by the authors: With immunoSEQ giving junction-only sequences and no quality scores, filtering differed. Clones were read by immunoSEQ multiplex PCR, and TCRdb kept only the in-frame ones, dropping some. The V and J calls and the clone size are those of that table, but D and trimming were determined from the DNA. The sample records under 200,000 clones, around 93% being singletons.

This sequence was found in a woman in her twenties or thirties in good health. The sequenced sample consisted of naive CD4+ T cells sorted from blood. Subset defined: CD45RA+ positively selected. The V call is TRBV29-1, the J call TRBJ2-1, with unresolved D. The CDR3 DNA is TGCAGCGCTGTTTCAGACCGGCGTAACAATGAGCAGTTCTTC. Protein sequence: CSAVSDRRNNEQFF.